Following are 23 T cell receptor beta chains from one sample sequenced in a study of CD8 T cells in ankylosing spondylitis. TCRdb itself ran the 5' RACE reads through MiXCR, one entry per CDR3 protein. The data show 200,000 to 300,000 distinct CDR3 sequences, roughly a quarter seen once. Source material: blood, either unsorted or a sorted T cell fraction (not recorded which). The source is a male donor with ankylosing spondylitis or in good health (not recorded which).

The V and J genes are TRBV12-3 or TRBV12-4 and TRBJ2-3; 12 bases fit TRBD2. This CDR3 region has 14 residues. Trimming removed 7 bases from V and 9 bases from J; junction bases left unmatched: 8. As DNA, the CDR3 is TGTGCCAGCAACCCTAGCGGGGGGGCGGGAACGCAGTATTTT. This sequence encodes CASNPSGGAGTQYF.

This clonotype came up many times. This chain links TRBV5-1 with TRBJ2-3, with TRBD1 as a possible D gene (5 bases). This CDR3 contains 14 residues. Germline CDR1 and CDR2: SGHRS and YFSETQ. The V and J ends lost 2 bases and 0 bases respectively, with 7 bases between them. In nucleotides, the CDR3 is TGCGCCAGCAGCTTAGGGGTTAGCACAGATACGCAGTATTTT. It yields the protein CASSLGVSTDTQYF.

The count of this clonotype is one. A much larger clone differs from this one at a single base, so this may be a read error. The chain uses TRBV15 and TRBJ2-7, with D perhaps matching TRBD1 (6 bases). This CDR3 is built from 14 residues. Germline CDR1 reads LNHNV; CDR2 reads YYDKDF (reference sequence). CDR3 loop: CVTSIEDRSHEQYF. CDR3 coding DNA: TGTGTCACCAGCATTGAAGACAGGTCCCACGAGCAGTACTTC.

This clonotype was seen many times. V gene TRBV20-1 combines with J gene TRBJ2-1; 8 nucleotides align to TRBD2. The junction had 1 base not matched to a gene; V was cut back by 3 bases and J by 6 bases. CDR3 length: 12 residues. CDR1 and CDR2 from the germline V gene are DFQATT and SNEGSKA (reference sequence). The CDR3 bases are TGCAGTGCTAGCGGGGGGGTCAATGAGCAGTTCTTC. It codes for CSASGGVNEQFF.

The CDR3 is CVTALERGAFGEQFF. The CDR3 DNA follows: TGTGTCACTGCCCTCGAGCGGGGAGCCTTTGGTGAGCAGTTCTTC. This chain joins TRBV6-6 and TRBJ2-1; 7 bases are shared with TRBD2. This CDR3 contains 15 residues. Germline assignment: CDR1 MNHNY and CDR2 SVGAGI (reference sequence).

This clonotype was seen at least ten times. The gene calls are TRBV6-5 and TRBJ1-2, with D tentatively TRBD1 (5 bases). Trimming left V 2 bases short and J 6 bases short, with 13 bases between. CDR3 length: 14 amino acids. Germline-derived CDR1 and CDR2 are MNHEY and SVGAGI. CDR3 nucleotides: TGTGCCAGCAGTTACGGAGAAAAGGGACATGGCTACACCTTC. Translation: CASSYGEKGHGYTF.

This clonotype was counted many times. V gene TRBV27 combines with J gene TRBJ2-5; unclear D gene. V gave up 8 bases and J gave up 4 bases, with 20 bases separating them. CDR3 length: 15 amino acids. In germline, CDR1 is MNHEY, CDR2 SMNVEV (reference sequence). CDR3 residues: CASCPAALGGETQYF. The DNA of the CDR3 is TGTGCCAGCTGCCCGGCGGCGCTGGGCGGAGAGACCCAGTACTTC.

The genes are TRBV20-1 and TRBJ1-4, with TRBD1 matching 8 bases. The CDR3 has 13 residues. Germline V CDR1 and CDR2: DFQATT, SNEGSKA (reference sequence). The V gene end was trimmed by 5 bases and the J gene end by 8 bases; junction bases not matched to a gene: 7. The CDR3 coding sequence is TGCAGTGCTGAAGACAGGGGAAGCGAAAAACTGTTTTTT. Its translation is CSAEDRGSEKLFF.

CDR3 nucleotides: TGTGCCAGCAGCTTCACTATGATAGAGACCCAGTACTTC. Its translation: CASSFTMIETQYF. This chain uses TRBV7-6 with TRBJ2-5; D gene unclear. Trimming shortened V by 3 bases and J by 4 bases, and 9 bases separated the two germline ends. This CDR3 spans 13 amino acids. Germline V gene lookup returns CDR1 SGHVS and CDR2 FNYEAQ.

CDR3 DNA sequence: TGTGCCAGCACCTTAAGTGGTCGCACAGATACGCAGTATTTT. This gives the protein CASTLSGRTDTQYF. The chain uses TRBV12-3 or TRBV12-4 and TRBJ2-3; D is uncertain. The CDR3 covers 14 residues. Trimming left V 7 bases short and J 1 base short, with 12 bases between.

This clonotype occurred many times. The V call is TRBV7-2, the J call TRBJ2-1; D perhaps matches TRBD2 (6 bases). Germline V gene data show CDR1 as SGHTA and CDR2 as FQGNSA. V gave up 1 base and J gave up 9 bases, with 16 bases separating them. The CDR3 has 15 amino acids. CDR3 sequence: CASSLEGLARVEQFF. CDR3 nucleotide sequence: TGTGCCAGCAGCTTAGAGGGACTGGCCAGGGTTGAGCAGTTCTTC.

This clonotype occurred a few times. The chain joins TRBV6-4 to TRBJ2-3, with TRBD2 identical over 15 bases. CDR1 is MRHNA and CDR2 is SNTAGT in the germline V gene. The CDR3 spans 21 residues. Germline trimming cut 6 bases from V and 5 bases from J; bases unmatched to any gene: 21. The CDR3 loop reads CASSPRGGPGTSGGPRDTQYF. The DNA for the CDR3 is TGTGCCAGCAGCCCCCGGGGGGGGCCCGGGACTAGCGGGGGGCCCAGAGATACGCAGTATTTT.

CDR3 loop: CASSDSGGYNEQFF. The CDR3 coding sequence is TGTGCCAGCAGTGACTCGGGGGGTTACAATGAGCAGTTCTTC. The V call is TRBV6-4, the J call TRBJ2-1, with a possible D match to TRBD2 (6 bases). Germline assignment: CDR1 MRHNA and CDR2 SNTAGT. The V end lost 0 bases, the J end lost 4 bases, and 7 bases lay between the germline ends. The CDR3 consists of 14 residues.

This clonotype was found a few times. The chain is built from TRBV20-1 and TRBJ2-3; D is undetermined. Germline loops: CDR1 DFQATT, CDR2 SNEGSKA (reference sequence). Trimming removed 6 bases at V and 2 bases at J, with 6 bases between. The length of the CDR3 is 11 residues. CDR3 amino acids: CSAEVTDTQYF. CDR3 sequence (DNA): TGCAGTGCCGAGGTCACAGATACGCAGTATTTT.

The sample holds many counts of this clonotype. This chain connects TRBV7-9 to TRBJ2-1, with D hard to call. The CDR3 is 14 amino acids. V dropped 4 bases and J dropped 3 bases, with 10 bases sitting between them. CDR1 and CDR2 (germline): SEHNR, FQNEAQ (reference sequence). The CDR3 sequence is CASSSDGYYNEQFF. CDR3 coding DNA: TGTGCCAGCAGCTCAGACGGATACTACAATGAGCAGTTCTTC.

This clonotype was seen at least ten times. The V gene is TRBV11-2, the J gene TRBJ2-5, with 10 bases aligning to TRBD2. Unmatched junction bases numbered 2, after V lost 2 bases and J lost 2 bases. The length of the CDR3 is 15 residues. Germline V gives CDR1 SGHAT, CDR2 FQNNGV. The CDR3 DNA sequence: TGTGCCAGCAGCTTACTAGCGGGGGTACAAGAGACCCAGTACTTC. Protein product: CASSLLAGVQETQYF. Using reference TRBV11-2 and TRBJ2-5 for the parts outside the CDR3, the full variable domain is EAGVAQSPRYKIIEKRQSVAFWCNPISGHATLYWYQQILGQGPKLLIQFQNNGVVDDSQLPKDRFSAERLKGVDSTLKIQPAKLEDSAVYLCASSLLAGVQETQYFGPGTRLLVL.

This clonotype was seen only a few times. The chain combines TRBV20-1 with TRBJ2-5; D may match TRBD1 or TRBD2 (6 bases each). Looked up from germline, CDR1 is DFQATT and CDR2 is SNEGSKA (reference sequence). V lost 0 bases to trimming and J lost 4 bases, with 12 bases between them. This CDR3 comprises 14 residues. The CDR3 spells CSAREVRGRETQYF. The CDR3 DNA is TGCAGTGCTAGAGAGGTCCGGGGGCGAGAGACCCAGTACTTC.

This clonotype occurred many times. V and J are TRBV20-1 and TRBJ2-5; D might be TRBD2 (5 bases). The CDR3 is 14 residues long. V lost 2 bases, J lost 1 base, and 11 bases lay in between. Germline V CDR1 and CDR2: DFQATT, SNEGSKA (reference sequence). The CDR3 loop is CSARRVAGQETQYF. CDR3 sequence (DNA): TGCAGTGCTAGAAGGGTTGCGGGCCAAGAGACCCAGTACTTC.

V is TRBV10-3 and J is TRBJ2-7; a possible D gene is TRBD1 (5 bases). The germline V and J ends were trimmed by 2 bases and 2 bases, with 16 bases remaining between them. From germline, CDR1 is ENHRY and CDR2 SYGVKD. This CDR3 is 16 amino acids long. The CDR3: CAISELGRQGPYEQYF. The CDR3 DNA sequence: TGTGCCATCAGTGAGCTGGGCAGGCAGGGCCCCTACGAGCAGTACTTC.

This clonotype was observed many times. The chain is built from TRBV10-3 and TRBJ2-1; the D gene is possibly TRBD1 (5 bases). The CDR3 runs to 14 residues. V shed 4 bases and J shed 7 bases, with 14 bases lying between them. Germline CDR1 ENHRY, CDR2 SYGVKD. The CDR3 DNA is TGTGCCATCAGTGCCCTGGGGCCTAGGAATGAGCAGTTCTTC. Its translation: CAISALGPRNEQFF.

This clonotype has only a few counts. The CDR3 spells CSATGGGVKSDTQYF. The CDR3 DNA reads TGCAGTGCGACCGGGGGGGGCGTGAAGTCAGATACGCAGTATTTT. The chain carries TRBV20-1 and TRBJ2-3, with 8 bases fitting TRBD2. Germline-derived CDR1 and CDR2 are DFQATT and SNEGSKA (reference sequence). V trimming: 6 bases; J trimming: 4 bases; junction bases outside the gene matches: 12. The CDR3 totals 15 residues.

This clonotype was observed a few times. For the CDR3, the DNA is TGTGCCATCAGTGAGTCGGCGGGAAATCAGCCCCAGCATTTT. Residues: CAISESAGNQPQHF. This chain connects TRBV10-3 to TRBJ1-5; D is unclear. Trimming stripped 0 bases from V and 4 bases from J, with 7 bases between. From germline, CDR1 is ENHRY and CDR2 SYGVKD. The CDR3 runs 14 residues.

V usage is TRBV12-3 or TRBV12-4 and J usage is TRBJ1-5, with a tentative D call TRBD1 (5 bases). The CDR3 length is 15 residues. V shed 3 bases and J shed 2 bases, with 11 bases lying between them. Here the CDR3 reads CASSFRVRGNQPQHF. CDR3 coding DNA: TGTGCCAGCAGTTTTAGGGTCAGGGGCAATCAGCCCCAGCATTTT.